This T cell receptor (beta chain) was obtained from a study of T cell repertoires in cytomegalovirus infection. Study context: Well-studied HLA-B-restricted epitopes and recently identified HLA-C-restricted epitopes of CMV were both used in the study. From public TCR beta signatures came an indication of both CMV infection and matching HLA type.

Study conclusions and caveats: Frequencies of public TCR beta families were cumulated, and this identified carriers of CMV plus the relevant HLA. The study found HLA-C-restricted CMV-specific TCR beta clonotypes dominating the ex vivo response.

V was shortened by 5 bases and J by 14 bases, with 7 bases between the two germline ends. CDR1 is SGHTA, CDR2 FQGNSA, per germline. The CDR3 sequence is 9 residues long. In TCRdb, the reads were re-called with MiXCR into one record per CDR3 protein. The top ten clones hold 13% of a sample with 300,000 to 400,000 distinct CDR3 sequences, 20% to 25% of them seen once. With regard to this clonotype: Its antigen is undetermined.

This clonotype originated in a human donor in good health (CMV status not recorded). Some clones in this sample may be carry-over from other donors' samples. The rearrangement uses TRBV7-2 and TRBJ2-1; D call uncertain. This sample comprised cultured PBMCs, obtained from culture after CMV antigen stimulation. The CDR3 spells CASSAREFF. CDR3 DNA sequence: TGTGCCAGCAGCGCCCGGGAGTTCTTC.